This T cell receptor beta chain was recovered during a study of shared clonotypes between healthy human individuals. About the study: A donor's plate count was three for CD4 naive and three for CD4 memory; CD8 naive had two and CD8 memory one.

The donors were all Caucasian adults (living in Nashville, Tennessee). This clone appeared a single time. Method: immunoSEQ multiplex PCR; TCRdb's copy keeps in-frame clones and lacks some. The sample includes millions of clones, approximately 92% of them seen just once. CDR3 length: 13 amino acids. Trimming removed 5 bases at V and 6 bases at J, with 13 bases between. The germline CDR1 and CDR2 sequences are SEHNR and FQNEAQ (reference sequence). The V gene is TRBV7-9, the J gene TRBJ1-2; D unresolved. Sequencing was carried out using naive CD4+ T cells sorted from blood. Subset: CD45RA+ positively selected. The sequence came from a man younger than 35 in good health. The chain's CDR3 is CASSQAWTNGYTF. In nucleotides, the CDR3 is TGTGCCAGCAGCCAAGCATGGACGAATGGCTACACCTTC.